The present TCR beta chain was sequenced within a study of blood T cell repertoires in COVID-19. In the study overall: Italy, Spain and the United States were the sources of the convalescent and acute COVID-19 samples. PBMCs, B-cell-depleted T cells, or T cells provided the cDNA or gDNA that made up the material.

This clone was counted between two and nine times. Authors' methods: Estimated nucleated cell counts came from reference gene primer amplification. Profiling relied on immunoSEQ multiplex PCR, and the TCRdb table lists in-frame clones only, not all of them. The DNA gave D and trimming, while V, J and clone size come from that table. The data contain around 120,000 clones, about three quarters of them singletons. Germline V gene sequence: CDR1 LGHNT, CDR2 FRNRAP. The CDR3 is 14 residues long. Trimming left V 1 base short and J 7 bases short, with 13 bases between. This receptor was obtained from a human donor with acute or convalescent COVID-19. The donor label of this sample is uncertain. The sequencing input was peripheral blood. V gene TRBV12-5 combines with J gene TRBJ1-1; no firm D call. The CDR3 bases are TGTGCTAGTGGTTTGGGCCGGGATCGAGGTGAAGCTTTCTTT. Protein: CASGLGRDRGEAFF.